This T cell receptor beta chain stems from a study of shared clonotypes between healthy human individuals (dated by TCRdb to the early 2020s). Looking at the study overall: A couple of women and a few men aged 18 to 49 years were included in the cohort. The study deeply sequenced blood TCR repertoires of several healthy adults to estimate repertoire size and the extent of clonotype sharing between individuals. Different laboratories and diverse techniques were used to prepare libraries and sequence TCR repertoires, to increase sequencing depth and limit assay-specific biases. For each donor, three plates each were used for CD4 naive and CD4 memory, two plates were used for CD8 naive, and one plate was used for CD8 memory. Per donor, leukapheresis produced somewhere between about 0.94 and 9.5 billion PBMCs. What the authors observed across the whole study: Higher generation probabilities were observed for clonotypes shared by all four sorted-subset donors than for non-shared clonotypes. Sampling was restricted to blood, and TCR repertoires in tissues likely differ from the TCR repertoires found in blood. When a handful of donors were compared, the shared fraction of clonotypes was 5% to 6.5% for naive CD4, 3.5% for naive CD8, 2% to 2.5% for memory CD4, and roughly 0.43% for memory CD8. Naive subsets generally had larger estimated clonotype richness than memory subsets did. The genetic and exposure-history diversity represented was limited by the small number of donors. Pairwise subsampling led to the expectation that sequencing depth would affect the degree of clonotype sharing among donors. Rarefaction of sorted-subset datasets indicated incomplete sequencing despite the large sequencing depth.

TCR CDR3 regions were amplified from genomic DNA by multiplex PCR using the deep immunoSEQ assay. Genomic DNA extracted from each cell subset was distributed evenly over all wells of several immunoSEQ 96-well plates, and each plate served as one replicate. For sorted subsets, 200 to 250 ng genomic DNA, equal to about 30,000 T cell genomes, was loaded into each replicate PCR. Purified libraries were quantified with a Qubit 3.0 fluorometer, sized on a Bioanalyzer 2100, and re-quantified with the KAPA Library Quantification kit. Every immunoSEQ 96-well plate was sequenced on a dedicated single-read 150-cycle Illumina NextSeq 550 flow cell. The original pipeline was this. Because only junctional sequences without quality scores were contained in the immunoSEQ output, filtering matching that applied to full-length reads could not be performed. To assign V/J genes and CDR3, sequences were annotated against IMGT germline references using PyIR, a Python wrapper for IgBLAST v1.9. Reads with weak V/J assignments (E-value above 1e-6), missing CDR3, stop codons, out-of-frame junctions, or ambiguous translated residues were removed. V3J clonotypes were defined as sequences sharing an identical inferred V gene, J gene, and CDR3 amino acid sequence. Percentage overlap between repertoires was computed as shared unique clonotypes divided by the size of the smaller repertoire. Richness of each repertoire was evaluated using RTK rarefaction, the Chao1 estimator, and Recon v2.1 estimates of unobserved clonotypes. For all TCRbeta clonotypes obtained by the gDNA method from a few donors, generation probabilities were computed with OLGA. TCRdb mirrors the immuneACCESS table, restricted to in-frame sequences. Some clones are absent from its copies; in checked studies, under half trace to an unresolved V gene, and the reason for the others is unknown. The DNA gave D and trimming, while V, J and clone size come from that table. Present in this sample are over a million clones, around 97% of which were seen just once. Roughly 1.2% of the sample rests with the top ten.

Healthy HIV-negative adults with no recently reported acute infections or vaccinations were included as donors. Every donor was a Caucasian adult residing in Nashville, Tennessee, USA. CD4+ T cells were enriched by magnetic negative selection, after which naive cells were positively selected on CD45RA and the negative fraction was taken as the memory subset. Blood was collected by leukapheresis, and PBMCs were isolated by Ficoll-Histopaque density gradient centrifugation and then cryopreserved in liquid nitrogen vapor phase. Analytical flow cytometry was used to check the purity and quantity of each magnetically sorted T cell population. Genomic DNA was isolated from every sorted fraction and measured by UV absorbance on a Nanodrop 2000c. The junction shows trimming of 1 base on V and 4 bases on J, and the gene matches do not reach 7 bases of it. The germline V gene encodes CDR1 MGHRA and CDR2 YSYEKL. There are 16 amino acids in the CDR3, from cysteine to phenylalanine inclusive. CDR3 DNA only is kept here, 48 bases in frame from base 1.

The sample holds one count of this clone. The clone's antigen remains unknown. Base qualities are not provided; no much larger clone lies one nucleotide away. The rearrangement joined TRBV4-1 to TRBJ2-7; 10 of the junction bases match TRBD2. The receptor comes from a man aged 25 to 45 in good health. The sequenced sample was naive CD4+ T cells sorted from blood. What this sample's cell subset or site label stands for: CD45RA+ positively selected. The CDR3 sequence is CASSQVASGSFYEQYF. The DNA sequence follows: TGCGCCAGCAGCCAAGTGGCTAGCGGGAGCTTTTACGAGCAGTACTTC.